This TCR beta chain appears in the sequencing data of a study of cytomegalovirus exposure and HLA in healthy donors. Findings of the study overall: Previous analysis showed most TCR beta V segments were productive about 87% or about 30% of the time. A later examination showed that TCR association rates differed by HLA locus, with DRB1 most and HLA-C fewest. Information on immune exposure was restricted to one variable (CMV serostatus).

This clone was detected a few times. Its antigen is as yet unknown. This PCR relied on a set of 60 Vbeta primers and 13 Jbeta primers. In the source study's methods: In a later analysis, some 11 million of tens of millions of unique beta chains occurred in at least two donors. Profiling relied on immunoSEQ multiplex PCR, and the TCRdb table lists in-frame clones only, not all of them. V, J and clone size derive from that table, while D and trimming were established from the DNA sequence. The table has about 130,000 clones, about 63% seen once. CDR1 and CDR2 from the germline V gene are SGHTA and FQGNSA. This CDR3 region has 12 residues. The J segment lost 15 bases and the V segment lost 3 bases, leaving 8 bases of the junction unmatched.

The TCR was taken from a man between 25 and 39 years old in good health and CMV-seropositive. The sample comprised PBMCs. V usage is TRBV7-2 and J usage is TRBJ2-1; 7 nucleotides match TRBD2. CDR3 DNA sequence: TGTGCCAGCAGCTTGGGGGGGGTTGGGGGGTTCTTC. It specifies CASSLGGVGGFF.